This T cell receptor (beta chain) appears in the sequencing data of a study of beta chain features in type 1 diabetes. A few counts support this clone. The antigen is unknown. Overall study findings and caveats: Unsettled here was the matter of whether HLA type influences TCRB rearrangement.

The authors reverse transcribed all of the isolated RNA, so sequencing captured expressed TCRB transcripts. Method: immunoSEQ multiplex PCR; TCRdb's copy keeps in-frame clones and lacks some. Of about 360,000 clones listed, 10% to 15% are singletons. CDR1 KGHSH and CDR2 LQKENI come from the germline V gene. The CDR3 sequence is 16 residues long. The ends were cut back, 1 base at V and 0 bases at J, with 13 bases in the middle. This chain uses TRBV18 with TRBJ2-7, with D tentatively TRBD1 (5 bases). The origin of this receptor is a young man in good health. The sequencing sample was made of naive CD4+ T cells from blood. The CDR3: CASSPLQGWSSYEQYF. In DNA, the CDR3 is TGTGCCAGCTCACCACTCCAGGGTTGGAGCTCCTACGAGCAGTACTTC.